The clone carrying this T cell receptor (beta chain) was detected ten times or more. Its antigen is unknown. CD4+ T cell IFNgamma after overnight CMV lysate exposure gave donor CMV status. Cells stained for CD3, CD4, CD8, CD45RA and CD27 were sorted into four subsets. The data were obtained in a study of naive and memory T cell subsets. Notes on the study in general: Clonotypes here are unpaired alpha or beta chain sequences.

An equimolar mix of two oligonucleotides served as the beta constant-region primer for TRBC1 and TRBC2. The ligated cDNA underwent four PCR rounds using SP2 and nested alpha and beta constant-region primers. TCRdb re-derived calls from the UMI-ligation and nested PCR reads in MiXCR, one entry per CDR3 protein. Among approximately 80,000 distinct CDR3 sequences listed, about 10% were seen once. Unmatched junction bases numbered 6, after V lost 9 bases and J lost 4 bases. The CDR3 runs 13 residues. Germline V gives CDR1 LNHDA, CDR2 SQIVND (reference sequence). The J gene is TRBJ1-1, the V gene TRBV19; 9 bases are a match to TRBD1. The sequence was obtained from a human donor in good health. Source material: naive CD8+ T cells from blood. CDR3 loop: CASLQGAGTEAFF. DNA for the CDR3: TGTGCCAGCCTACAGGGGGCGGGCACTGAAGCTTTCTTT.